The rows below give T cell receptor beta chains drawn from one sample of a study of blood T cell repertoires in COVID-19. TCRdb's table, derived via immunoSEQ multiplex PCR, lists solely in-frame clones and lacks some. The data contain hundreds of thousands of clones, roughly 88% of them singletons. Input material: PBMCs or T cells enriched from blood (not recorded which). These receptors were obtained from a woman in her 50s who had recovered from COVID-19. CDR3s include the opening cysteine and the closing phenylalanine or tryptophan. A D gene is named only where the DNA matches it firmly. Only part of the rows carry a size: once, few, many, or a class if the clone is expanded.

v_gene	j_gene	d_gene	abundance	CDR3nt	CDR3aa
TRBV18	TRBJ2-3	TRBD2	.	TGTGCCAGCTCACAACTAGCGGCCACAGATACGCAGTATTTT	CASSQLAATDTQYF
TRBV7-6	TRBJ1-5	TRBD1	.	TGTGCCAGCAGCTTGTCCTCCGGGACAGCTAGCAATCAGCCCCAGCATTTT	CASSLSSGTASNQPQHF
TRBV4-3	TRBJ1-6	.	.	TGCGCCAGCAGCCAAGATACCCAAGCAGGCTCTTCACCCCTCCACTTT	CASSQDTQAGSSPLHF
TRBV11-1	TRBJ2-7	TRBD1	.	TGTGCCAGCAGCCCCTGGACAGGGGGCTTCTACGAGCAGTACTTC	CASSPWTGGFYEQYF
TRBV5-1	TRBJ2-2	.	.	TGCGCCAGCAGCTTTGATAGGGGAGGTGACGGGGAGCTGTTTTTT	CASSFDRGGDGELFF
TRBV7-2	TRBJ2-3	.	.	TGTGCCAGCAGCTTAGAAGGACAGAGCACAGATACGCAGTATTTT	CASSLEGQSTDTQYF
TRBV9	TRBJ2-3	.	.	TGTGCCAGCAGCGTAGGCCAGAATTCGAGGCCCACAGATACGCAGTATTTT	CASSVGQNSRPTDTQYF
TRBV19	TRBJ1-2	.	.	TGTGCCAGTAGTATAGGGGGGGGACCCCGCCACTATGGCTACACCTTC	CASSIGGGPRHYGYTF
TRBV28	TRBJ1-1	TRBD1	few	TGTGCCAGCAGGCCAACAGGGGGCTTTAACACTGAAGCTTTCTTT	CASRPTGGFNTEAFF
TRBV7-9	TRBJ2-6	.	once	TGTGCCAGCAGCTTAGGGGCCGGATCTGGGGCCAACGTCCTGACTTTC	CASSLGAGSGANVLTF
TRBV3-1/TRBV3-2	TRBJ2-3	TRBD2	.	TGTGCCAGCAGAGGCGGGGGGGCTTCAAGCACAGATACGCAGTATTTT	CASRGGGASSTDTQYF
TRBV28	TRBJ1-1	TRBD1	.	TGTGCCAGCAGGTCAGGACAGGCTGAAGCTTTCTTT	CASRSGQAEAFF
TRBV6-5	TRBJ2-7	.	.	TGTGCCAGCAGGCACCAACAGGAGCTCTCCTACGAGCAGTACTTC	CASRHQQELSYEQYF
TRBV7-2	TRBJ2-1	TRBD2	once	TGTGCCAGCAGCTTAGACAGCGGGAGGGCGGGCGGTGAGCAGTTCTTC	CASSLDSGRAGGEQFF
TRBV19	TRBJ1-2	TRBD1	.	TGTGCCAGTAGCGCCGGGACAGGGGGCGAGTATGGCTACACCTTC	CASSAGTGGEYGYTF
TRBV24-1	TRBJ2-1	.	.	TGTGCCACCAGTGGCACTACAACTCTAGCGTCAGATGAGCAGTTCTTC	CATSGTTTLASDEQFF
TRBV4-3	TRBJ2-3	.	many	TGCGCCAGCAGCCCTAGACTATATACAGATACGCAGTATTTT	CASSPRLYTDTQYF
TRBV9	TRBJ1-2	.	.	TGTGCCAGCAGCGCCTCCCGGGGGGGGGTCGGTGGCTACACCTTC	CASSASRGGVGGYTF
TRBV9	TRBJ2-3	TRBD2	.	TGTGCCAGCAGCGTAGCGAATAGCGGGAGGAACACAGATACGCAGTATTTT	CASSVANSGRNTDTQYF
TRBV7-6	TRBJ2-1	TRBD2	.	TGTGCCAGCAGCTTAGTGGGGACTAGCGGGAGAAATGAGCAGTTCTTC	CASSLVGTSGRNEQFF
TRBV19	TRBJ1-3	.	once	TGTGCCAGTAGGACAGGCCACTCTGGAAACACCATATATTTT	CASRTGHSGNTIYF
TRBV4-3	TRBJ1-1	TRBD1	.	TGCGCCAGCAGCCCGCAGGAACAGGGGATTTCTGAAGCTTTCTTT	CASSPQEQGISEAFF
TRBV4-3	TRBJ1-6	TRBD1	.	TGCGCCAGCAGCCAAGCCACAGGGGGAACTTCACCCCTCCACTTT	CASSQATGGTSPLHF
TRBV11-3	TRBJ1-4	TRBD1	.	TGTGCCAGCAGCTCTCGACAGGGACAACTGTTTTTT	CASSSRQGQLFF
TRBV29-1	TRBJ1-1	TRBD1	.	TGCAGCGCCGACCCGAGACAGGGGGCAGGGTATGGAGCTTTCTTT	CSADPRQGAGYGAFF
TRBV7-8	TRBJ1-1	.	.	TGTGCCAGCAACCTAGGGGGGAACACTGAAGCTTTCTTT	CASNLGGNTEAFF
TRBV7-9	TRBJ1-2	.	.	TGTGCCAGCAGCTTAGCGGCAGGGGCGAAAGATGGCTACACCTTC	CASSLAAGAKDGYTF
TRBV30	TRBJ1-2	TRBD1	.	TGTGCCTGGAGTGCCCAGGGGGCTGTCTATGGCTACACCTTC	CAWSAQGAVYGYTF
TRBV15	TRBJ2-3	TRBD2	once	TGTGCCACCAGCAGAGATTACGGTAGCGGGAGAACAGATACGCAGTATTTT	CATSRDYGSGRTDTQYF
TRBV12-3/TRBV12-4	TRBJ1-1	.	.	TGTGCCAGCAGACAGGAGATGAACACTGAAGCTTTCTTT	CASRQEMNTEAFF
TRBV7-9	TRBJ1-4	.	once	TGTGCCAGCAGCGGGAGGGGAGATTCCGGGTGGAGTGAAAAACTGTTTTTT	CASSGRGDSGWSEKLFF
TRBV4-3	TRBJ2-1	.	.	TGCGCCAGCAGCCAAGTGGTGTACGGTGAGCAGTTCTTC	CASSQVVYGEQFF
TRBV5-1	TRBJ2-2	.	.	TGCGCCAGCAGCTTGGTGGGGGGCACCGGGGAGCTGTTTTTT	CASSLVGGTGELFF
TRBV12-3/TRBV12-4	TRBJ1-6	.	few	TGTGCCAGCAGAATAGTTAATTCACCCCTCCACTTT	CASRIVNSPLHF
TRBV12-3/TRBV12-4	TRBJ2-7	.	.	TGTGCCAGCAGCCCTGGAGAAGCCTACGAGCAGTACTTC	CASSPGEAYEQYF
TRBV6-6	TRBJ1-4	.	.	TGTGCCAGCAGTAACGGCAGGGATAGTGAAAAACTGTTTTTT	CASSNGRDSEKLFF
TRBV4-2	TRBJ2-1	.	once	TGTGCCAGCAGCCCTGCGGCTGGCTCCTACAATGAGCAGTTCTTC	CASSPAAGSYNEQFF
TRBV28	TRBJ2-7	.	.	TGTGCCAGCAGCTACAACCTAAAGAGCGGCGAGCAGTACTTC	CASSYNLKSGEQYF
TRBV7-9	TRBJ1-6	TRBD1	once	TGTGCCAGCAGGGGACAGGACCATTCACCCCTCCACTTT	CASRGQDHSPLHF
TRBV27	TRBJ2-3	TRBD1	.	TGTGCCAGCAGTTCAAGATACAGGGGCGCTAGCACAGATACGCAGTATTTT	CASSSRYRGASTDTQYF
TRBV4-1	TRBJ1-4	TRBD1	.	TGCGCCAGCAGCCACAGGGGGTCCATCCGCGGCACTAATGAAAAACTGTTTTTT	CASSHRGSIRGTNEKLFF
TRBV3-1/TRBV3-2	TRBJ2-7	TRBD2	.	TGTGCCAGCAGCTCCGCGGGGGGCTCCTACGAGCAGTACTTC	CASSSAGGSYEQYF
TRBV29-1	TRBJ1-2	.	few	TGCAGCGCCAAGGGGTTAGGCTACACCTTC	CSAKGLGYTF
TRBV6-4	TRBJ2-3	TRBD1	few	TGTGCCAGCAGTACCGGGACAGGGGGCGTTGAAGATACGCAGTATTTT	CASSTGTGGVEDTQYF
TRBV11-2	TRBJ2-3	TRBD1	.	TGTGCCAGCAGCACATACAGGGGGCCAATCGAGGCAGATACGCAGTATTTT	CASSTYRGPIEADTQYF
TRBV4-1	TRBJ1-1	.	.	TGCGCCAGCAGCCAAGTCCTGTTCGCTGAAGCTTTCTTT	CASSQVLFAEAFF
TRBV11-2	TRBJ2-3	.	.	TGTGCCAGCAGCGTAGGCCCTTGGGCCCGTAAGGTCACAGATACGCAGTATTTT	CASSVGPWARKVTDTQYF
TRBV7-9	TRBJ2-3	TRBD1	.	TGTGCCAGCAGCCCCGGGACAGGGAGCACAGATACGCAGTATTTT	CASSPGTGSTDTQYF
TRBV27	TRBJ1-6	.	.	TGTGCCAGCAGTTTACGAGAAAATAATTCACCCCTCCACTTT	CASSLRENNSPLHF
TRBV4-3	TRBJ2-3	.	.	TGCGCCAGCAGCCAAGCCGGGGATACGCAGTATTTT	CASSQAGDTQYF
TRBV23-1	TRBJ1-3	.	.	TGCGCCAGCAGTCAATCGGCGGCAGGGTACCTTCCTTCTGGAAACACCATATATTTT	CASSQSAAGYLPSGNTIYF
TRBV2	TRBJ2-7	.	.	TGTGCCAGCAGTGAAGCGCCCAGGACTAACTCCTACGAGCAGTACTTC	CASSEAPRTNSYEQYF